One and the same sample provided the 7 T cell receptor beta chains below, sequenced in a study of preoperative IRX-2 immunotherapy in early breast cancer (dated by TCRdb to between 2018 and 2021). Library preparation employed the immunoSEQ multiplex PCR assay. The table was pulled from immuneACCESS by TCRdb, which kept in-frame rearrangements only. Such tables lose some clones; where checked, under half of the loss comes from unresolved V genes, and the rest has no known cause. The sample table shows about 43,000 clones, and roughly 94% are seen once. Of the sample, about 1.6% falls within the top ten clones. Sample treatment or condition, as interpreted from the label and publication: preoperative locoregional IRX-2 cytokine immunotherapy. The sample consisted of tumor tissue, taken after IRX-2 immunotherapy. These receptors all come from a human donor with breast cancer.

The rearrangement joins TRBV28 to TRBJ1-5, with unresolved D. Germline V gene data show CDR1 as MDHEN and CDR2 as SYDVKM. Trimming shortened V by 3 bases and J by 6 bases, and 6 bases separated the two germline ends. The CDR3 spans 12 residues. For the CDR3, the DNA is TGTGCCAGCAGTTTCAATGGTCAGCCCCAGCATTTT. This encodes CASSFNGQPQHF.

In this sample, this clone turned up once. The V and J genes are TRBV11-3 and TRBJ2-7; D tentatively fits TRBD1 or TRBD2 (5 bases each). V dropped 4 bases and J dropped 5 bases, with 15 bases sitting between them. Germline CDR1 is SGHNT and CDR2 is YENEEA. The CDR3 has 14 amino acids. This chain's CDR3 is CASSSRDLGDEQYF. The CDR3 coding sequence is TGTGCCAGCAGCTCCCGGGACCTTGGTGACGAGCAGTACTTC.

This chain joins TRBV25-1 and TRBJ1-6; a weak D match, TRBD1 (5 bases). CDR1 is MGHDK, CDR2 SYGVNS, per germline. The CDR3 has 15 amino acids. V was trimmed by 6 bases and J by 7 bases, leaving 16 bases between them. This chain's CDR3 is CASRQPGPINSPLHF. The CDR3 DNA sequence: TGTGCCAGCAGGCAACCGGGACCGATAAATTCACCCCTCCACTTT.

V is TRBV18 and J is TRBJ1-4, with unresolved D. The CDR3 extends over 15 amino acids. Per the germline V gene, CDR1 is KGHSH and CDR2 is LQKENI. V lost 3 bases, J lost 5 bases, and 13 bases lay in between. CDR3: CASSPGGDANEKLFF. The CDR3 coding sequence is TGTGCCAGCTCACCGGGCGGAGATGCGAATGAAAAACTGTTTTTT. Full variable domain (missing parts from reference TRBV18 and TRBJ1-4): NAGVMQNPRHLVRRRGQEARLRCSPMKGHSHVYWYRQLPEEGLKFMVYLQKENIIDESGMPKERFSAEFPKEGPSILRIQQVVRGDSAAYFCASSPGGDANEKLFFGSGTQLSVL.

The rearrangement links TRBV11-3 to TRBJ2-7; TRBD2 is a possible D gene (5 bases). There are 12 residues in the CDR3. CDR1 SGHNT and CDR2 YENEEA come from the germline V gene. Between the trimmed V and J ends, which lost 3 bases and 5 bases, there was a span of 8 bases. CDR3 nucleotides: TGTGCCAGCAGCTTGTCCGGGAACGAGCAGTACTTC. This translates into CASSLSGNEQYF.

This clone was counted once. V gene TRBV10-1 combines with J gene TRBJ2-4; a possible D gene is TRBD1 (5 bases). CDR3 length: 12 residues. Deletions cut 4 bases from V and 8 bases from J, with 9 bases between. Germline CDR1 is WNHNN and CDR2 is SYGVQD (reference sequence). CDR3 sequence reads: CASSAQVDIQYF. DNA of the CDR3: TGCGCCAGCAGTGCACAGGTGGACATTCAGTACTTC.

In nucleotides, the CDR3 is TGTGCCAGCTCGCCAGCGGGAGCGGGATACAATGAGCAGTTCTTC. Protein: CASSPAGAGYNEQFF. The V call is TRBV18, the J call TRBJ2-1; 8 bases map to TRBD2. Losses at the gene ends were 6 bases for V and 4 bases for J; bases not matched to a gene: 8. The CDR3 consists of 15 residues. Germline-derived CDR1 and CDR2 are KGHSH and LQKENI.